The clone carrying this T cell receptor (beta chain) was seen repeatedly, ten times or more. The antigen is not known. Carrying unique molecular identifiers, the cDNA also gained a universal primer site through template switching. TCRdb ran MiXCR on the 5' RACE reads and lists one entry per CDR3 protein. Of 150,000 or so distinct CDR3 sequences in the sample, 3.5% were seen once. The CDR3 runs to 13 residues. Germline V lookup: CDR1 MNHNS, CDR2 SASEGT. V dropped 6 bases and J dropped 5; count of bases not matched to a gene: 3. This entry comes from a study of identical twins. Whole-study findings and limits: These conclusions were based on statistical analysis (cross-sectional, not following the same donors). There were fewer insertions in abundant cord blood beta clonotypes, but memory repertoires showed no such pattern. Models, which agreed with sharing between unrelated individuals, nonetheless underestimated the out-of-frame TCR alpha sharing seen in monozygotic twins.

This chain joins TRBV6-1 and TRBJ2-2; TRBD2 matches 7 bases. The clonotype comes from a man between 18 and 29 years old in good health. Sequenced input: memory T cells sorted from blood. The DNA of the CDR3 is TGTGCCAGCAGGAGGGGAGGGACCGGGGAGCTGTTTTTT. This gives the protein CASRRGGTGELFF.